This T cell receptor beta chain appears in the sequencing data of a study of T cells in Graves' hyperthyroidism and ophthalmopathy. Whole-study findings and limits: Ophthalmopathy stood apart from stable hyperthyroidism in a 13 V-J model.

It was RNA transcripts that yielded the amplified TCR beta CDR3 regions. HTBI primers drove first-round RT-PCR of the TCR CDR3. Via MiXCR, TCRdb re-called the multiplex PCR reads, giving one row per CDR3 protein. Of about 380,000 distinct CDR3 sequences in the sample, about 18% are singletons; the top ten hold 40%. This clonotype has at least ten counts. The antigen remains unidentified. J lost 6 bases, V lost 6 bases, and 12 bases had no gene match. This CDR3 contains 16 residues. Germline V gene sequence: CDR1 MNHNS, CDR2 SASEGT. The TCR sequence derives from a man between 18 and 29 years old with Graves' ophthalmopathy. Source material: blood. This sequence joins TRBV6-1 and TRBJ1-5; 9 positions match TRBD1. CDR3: CASRDPLQGASQPQHF. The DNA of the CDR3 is TGTGCCAGCAGGGACCCGTTACAGGGGGCGAGTCAGCCCCAGCATTTT.